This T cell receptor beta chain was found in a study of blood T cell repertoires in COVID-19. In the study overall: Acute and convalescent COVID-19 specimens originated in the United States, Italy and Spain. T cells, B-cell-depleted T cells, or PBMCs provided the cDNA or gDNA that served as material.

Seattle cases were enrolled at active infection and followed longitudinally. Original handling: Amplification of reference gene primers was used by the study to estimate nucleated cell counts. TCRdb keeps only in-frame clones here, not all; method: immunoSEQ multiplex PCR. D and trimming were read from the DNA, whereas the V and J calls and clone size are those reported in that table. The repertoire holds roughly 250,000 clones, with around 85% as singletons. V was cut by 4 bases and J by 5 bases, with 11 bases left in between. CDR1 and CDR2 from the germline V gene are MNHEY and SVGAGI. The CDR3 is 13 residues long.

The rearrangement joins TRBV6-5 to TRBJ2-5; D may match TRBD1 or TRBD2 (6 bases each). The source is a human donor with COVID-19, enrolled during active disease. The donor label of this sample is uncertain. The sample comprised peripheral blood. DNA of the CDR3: TGTGCCAGCAGTTCCTCGGGGGCGGAGACCCAGTACTTC. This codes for CASSSSGAETQYF.